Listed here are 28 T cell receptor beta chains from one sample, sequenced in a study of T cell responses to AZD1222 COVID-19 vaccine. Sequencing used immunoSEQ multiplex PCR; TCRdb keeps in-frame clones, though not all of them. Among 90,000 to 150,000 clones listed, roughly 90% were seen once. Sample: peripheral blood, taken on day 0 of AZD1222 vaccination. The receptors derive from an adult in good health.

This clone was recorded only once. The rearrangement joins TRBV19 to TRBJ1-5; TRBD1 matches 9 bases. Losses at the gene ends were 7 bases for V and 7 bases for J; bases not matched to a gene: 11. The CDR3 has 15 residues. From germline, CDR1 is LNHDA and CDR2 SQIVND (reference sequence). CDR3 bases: TGTGCCAGTACCCAAAACAGGGGGCCGAACCAGCCCCAGCATTTT. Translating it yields CASTQNRGPNQPQHF.

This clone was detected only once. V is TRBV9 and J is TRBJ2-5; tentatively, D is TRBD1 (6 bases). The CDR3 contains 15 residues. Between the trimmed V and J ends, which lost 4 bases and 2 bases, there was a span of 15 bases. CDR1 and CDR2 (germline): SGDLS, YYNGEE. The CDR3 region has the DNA TGTGCCAGCAGCACAGGACAGTTAACTCAAGAGACCCAGTACTTC. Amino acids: CASSTGQLTQETQYF.

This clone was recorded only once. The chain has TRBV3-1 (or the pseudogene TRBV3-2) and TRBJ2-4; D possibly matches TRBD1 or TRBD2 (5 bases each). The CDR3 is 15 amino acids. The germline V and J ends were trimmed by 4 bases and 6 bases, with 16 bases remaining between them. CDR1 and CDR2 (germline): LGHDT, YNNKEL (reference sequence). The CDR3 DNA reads TGTGCCAGCAGCCTCGAGGGGAACCTCGGAAACATTCAGTACTTC. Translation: CASSLEGNLGNIQYF.

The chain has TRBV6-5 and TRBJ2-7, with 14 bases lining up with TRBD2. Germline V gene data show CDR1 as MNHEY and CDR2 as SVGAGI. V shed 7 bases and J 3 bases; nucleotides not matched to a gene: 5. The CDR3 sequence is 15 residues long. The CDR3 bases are TGTGCCAGCATTGCCGGGACTAGCGGGGGCTACGAGCAGTACTTC. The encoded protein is CASIAGTSGGYEQYF.

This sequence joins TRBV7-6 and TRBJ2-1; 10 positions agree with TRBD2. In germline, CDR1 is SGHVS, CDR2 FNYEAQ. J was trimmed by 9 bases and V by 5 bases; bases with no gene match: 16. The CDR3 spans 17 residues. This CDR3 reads CASSRTPSGGAGGEQFF. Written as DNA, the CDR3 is TGTGCCAGCAGCCGCACCCCAAGCGGGGGGGCCGGGGGTGAGCAGTTCTTC.

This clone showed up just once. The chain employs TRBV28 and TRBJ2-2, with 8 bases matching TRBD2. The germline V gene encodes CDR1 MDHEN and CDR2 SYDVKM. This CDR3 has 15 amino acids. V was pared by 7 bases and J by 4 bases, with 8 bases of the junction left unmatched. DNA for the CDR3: TGTGCCAGCACCCCTAGGACTAGCACCACCGGGGAGCTGTTTTTT. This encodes CASTPRTSTTGELFF.

CDR3 DNA sequence: TGTGCCACAAACAGGGGGCTCTTCGGGCCGGACACCGGGGAGCTGTTTTTT. Its protein product is CATNRGLFGPDTGELFF. The chain uses TRBV15 and TRBJ2-2; 9 bases align to TRBD1. Looked up from germline, CDR1 is LNHNV and CDR2 is YYDKDF (reference sequence). V shed 9 bases, J shed 3 bases, and the junction held 14 bases outside the gene matches. This CDR3 is 17 amino acids long.

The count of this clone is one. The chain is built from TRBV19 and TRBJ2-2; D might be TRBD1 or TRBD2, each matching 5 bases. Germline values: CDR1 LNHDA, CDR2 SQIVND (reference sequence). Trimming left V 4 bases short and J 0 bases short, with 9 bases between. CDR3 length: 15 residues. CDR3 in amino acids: CASSNQGPNTGELFF. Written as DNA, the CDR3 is TGTGCCAGTAGTAACCAGGGACCGAACACCGGGGAGCTGTTTTTT.

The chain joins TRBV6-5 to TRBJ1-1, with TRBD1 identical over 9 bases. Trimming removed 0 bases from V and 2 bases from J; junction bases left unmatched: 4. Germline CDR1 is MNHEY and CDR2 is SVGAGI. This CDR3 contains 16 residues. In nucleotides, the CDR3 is TGTGCCAGCAGTTACTCGAGGACAGGGGTTAACACTGAAGCTTTCTTT. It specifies CASSYSRTGVNTEAFF.

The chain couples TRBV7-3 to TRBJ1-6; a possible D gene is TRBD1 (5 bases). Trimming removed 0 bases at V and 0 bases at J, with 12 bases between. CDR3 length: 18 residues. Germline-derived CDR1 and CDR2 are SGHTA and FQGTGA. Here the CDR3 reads CASSLTGPGSSYNSPLHF. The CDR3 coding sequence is TGTGCCAGCAGCTTAACGGGTCCAGGGAGCTCCTATAATTCACCCCTCCACTTT. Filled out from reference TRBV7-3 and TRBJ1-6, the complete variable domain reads GAGVSQTPSNKVTEKGKYVELRCDPISGHTALYWYRQSLGQGPEFLIYFQGTGAADDSGLPNDRFFAVRPEGSVSTLKIQRTERGDSAVYLCASSLTGPGSSYNSPLHFGNGTRLTVT.

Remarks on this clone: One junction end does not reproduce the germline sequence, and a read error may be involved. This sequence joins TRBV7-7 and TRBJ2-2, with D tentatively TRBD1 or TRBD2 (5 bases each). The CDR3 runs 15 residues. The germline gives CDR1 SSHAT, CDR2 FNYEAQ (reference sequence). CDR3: CASSLEVGRTGELFF. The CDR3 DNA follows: TGTGCTAGCAGCTTAGAGGTGGGACGCACCGGGGAGCTGTTTTTT.

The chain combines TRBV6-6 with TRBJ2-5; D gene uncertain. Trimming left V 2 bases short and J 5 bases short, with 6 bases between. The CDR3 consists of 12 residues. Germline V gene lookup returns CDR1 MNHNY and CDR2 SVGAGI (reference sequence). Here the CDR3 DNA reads TGTGCCAGCAGTTACGACTTGGAGACCCAGTACTTC. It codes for CASSYDLETQYF.

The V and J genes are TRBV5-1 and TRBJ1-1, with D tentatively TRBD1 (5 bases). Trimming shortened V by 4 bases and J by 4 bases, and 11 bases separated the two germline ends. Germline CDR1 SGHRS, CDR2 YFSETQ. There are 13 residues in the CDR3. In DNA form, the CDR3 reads TGCGCCAGCAGCCTGGCAGGGTTCACTGAAGCTTTCTTT. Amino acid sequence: CASSLAGFTEAFF.

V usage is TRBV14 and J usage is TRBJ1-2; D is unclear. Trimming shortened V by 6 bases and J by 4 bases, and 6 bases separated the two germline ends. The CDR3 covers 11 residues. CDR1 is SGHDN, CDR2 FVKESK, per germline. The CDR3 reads CASSGFYGYTF. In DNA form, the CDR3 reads TGTGCCAGCAGTGGGTTCTATGGCTACACCTTC.

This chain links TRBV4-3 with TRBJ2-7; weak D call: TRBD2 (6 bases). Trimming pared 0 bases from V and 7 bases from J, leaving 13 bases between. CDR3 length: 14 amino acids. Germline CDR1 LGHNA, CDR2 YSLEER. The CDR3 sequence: CASSQEPAGWEQYF. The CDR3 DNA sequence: TGCGCCAGCAGCCAAGAGCCGGCGGGGTGGGAGCAGTACTTC.

CDR3 sequence: CASSAPGTGGSPLHF. The CDR3 nucleotides read TGTGCCAGCAGTGCTCCCGGGACAGGAGGTTCACCCCTCCACTTT. This chain uses TRBV6-6 with TRBJ1-6; 8 bases fit TRBD1. V shed 5 bases, J shed 9 bases, and the junction held 9 bases outside the gene matches. This CDR3 is built from 15 residues. The germline V gene has CDR1 MNHNY and CDR2 SVGAGI (reference sequence).

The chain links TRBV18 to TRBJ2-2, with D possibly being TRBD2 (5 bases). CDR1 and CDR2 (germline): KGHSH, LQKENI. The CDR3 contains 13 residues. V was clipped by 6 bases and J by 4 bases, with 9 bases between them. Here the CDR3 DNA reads TGTGCCAGCTCTCGGGATATCACCGGGGAGCTGTTTTTT. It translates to CASSRDITGELFF.

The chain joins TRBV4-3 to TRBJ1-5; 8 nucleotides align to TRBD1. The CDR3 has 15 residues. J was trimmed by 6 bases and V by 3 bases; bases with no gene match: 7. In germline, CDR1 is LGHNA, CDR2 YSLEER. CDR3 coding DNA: TGCGCCAGCAGCCAGACGGACAGGGCGGGTCAGCCCCAGCATTTT. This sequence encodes CASSQTDRAGQPQHF.

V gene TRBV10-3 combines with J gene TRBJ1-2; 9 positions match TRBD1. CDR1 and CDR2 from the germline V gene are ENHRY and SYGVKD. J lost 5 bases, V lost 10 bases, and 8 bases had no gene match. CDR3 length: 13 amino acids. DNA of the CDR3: TGTGCCACAAGCCCGGGACAGGGATATGGCTACACCTTC. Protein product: CATSPGQGYGYTF.

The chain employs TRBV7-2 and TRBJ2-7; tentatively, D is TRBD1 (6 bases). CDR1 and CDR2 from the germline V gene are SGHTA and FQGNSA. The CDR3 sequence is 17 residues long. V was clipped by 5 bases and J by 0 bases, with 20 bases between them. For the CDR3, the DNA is TGTGCCAGCAGCGTTGGGTGGGGACATGGGAGCTCCTACGAGCAGTACTTC. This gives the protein CASSVGWGHGSSYEQYF.

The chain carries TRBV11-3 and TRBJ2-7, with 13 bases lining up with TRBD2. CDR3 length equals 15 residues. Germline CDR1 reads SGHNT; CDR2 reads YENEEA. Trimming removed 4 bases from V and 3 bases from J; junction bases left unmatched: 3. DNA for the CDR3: TGTGCCAGCAGCTCAGGACTAGCGGGGGTCTACGAGCAGTACTTC. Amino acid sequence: CASSSGLAGVYEQYF.

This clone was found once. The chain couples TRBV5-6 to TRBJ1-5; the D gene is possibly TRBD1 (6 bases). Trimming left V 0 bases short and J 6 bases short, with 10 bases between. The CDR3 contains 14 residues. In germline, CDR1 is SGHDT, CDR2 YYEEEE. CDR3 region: CASSLGAGVQPQHF. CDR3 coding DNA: TGTGCCAGCAGCTTGGGGGCAGGGGTTCAGCCCCAGCATTTT. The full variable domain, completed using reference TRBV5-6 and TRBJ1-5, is DAGVTQSPTHLIKTRGQQVTLRCSPKSGHDTVSWYQQALGQGPQFIFQYYEEEERQRGNFPDRFSGHQFPNYSSELNVNALLLGDSALYLCASSLGAGVQPQHFGDGTRLSIL.

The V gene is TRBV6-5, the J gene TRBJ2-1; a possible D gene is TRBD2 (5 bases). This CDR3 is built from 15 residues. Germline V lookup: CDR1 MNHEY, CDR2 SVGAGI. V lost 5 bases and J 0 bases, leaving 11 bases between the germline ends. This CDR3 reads CASSHRGSSYNEQFF. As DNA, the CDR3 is TGTGCCAGCAGTCACAGAGGGAGCTCCTACAATGAGCAGTTCTTC.

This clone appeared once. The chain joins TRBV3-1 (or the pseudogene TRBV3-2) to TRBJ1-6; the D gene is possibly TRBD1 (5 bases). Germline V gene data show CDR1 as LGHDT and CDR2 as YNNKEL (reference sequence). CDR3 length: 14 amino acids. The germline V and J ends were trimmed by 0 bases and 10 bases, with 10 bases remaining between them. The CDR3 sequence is CASSQDPRGSPLHF. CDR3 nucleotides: TGTGCCAGCAGCCAAGATCCTAGGGGATCACCCCTCCACTTT.

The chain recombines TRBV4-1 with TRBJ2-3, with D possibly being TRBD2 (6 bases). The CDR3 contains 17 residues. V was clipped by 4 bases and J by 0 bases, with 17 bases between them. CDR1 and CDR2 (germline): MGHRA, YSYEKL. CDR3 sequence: CASSLELAGTSTDTQYF. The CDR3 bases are TGCGCCAGCAGCCTCGAGCTTGCGGGGACCAGCACAGATACGCAGTATTTT.

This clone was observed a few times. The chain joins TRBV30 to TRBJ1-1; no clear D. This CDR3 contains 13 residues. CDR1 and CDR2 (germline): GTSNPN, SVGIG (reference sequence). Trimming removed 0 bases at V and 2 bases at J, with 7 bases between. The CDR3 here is CAWSVTLNTEAFF. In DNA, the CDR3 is TGTGCCTGGAGTGTAACCCTTAACACTGAAGCTTTCTTT.

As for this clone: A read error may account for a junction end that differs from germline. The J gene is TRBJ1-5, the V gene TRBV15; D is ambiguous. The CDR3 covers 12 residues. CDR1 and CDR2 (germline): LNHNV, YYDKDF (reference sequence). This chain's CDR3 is CATSGENQPQHF. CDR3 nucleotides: TGTGCCACCAGCGGAGAGAATCAGCCCCAGCATTTT.

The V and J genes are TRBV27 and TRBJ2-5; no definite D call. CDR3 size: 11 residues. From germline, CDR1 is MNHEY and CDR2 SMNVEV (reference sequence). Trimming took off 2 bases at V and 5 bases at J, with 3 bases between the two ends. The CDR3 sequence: CASSLGETQYF. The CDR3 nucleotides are TGTGCCAGCAGTTTAGGCGAGACCCAGTACTTC.